Listed here are 4 T cell receptor beta chains from one sample, sequenced in a study of blood T cells in healthy people across ages. A J-beta primer mix and a sample-barcoded 5' primer were used in a second PCR of roughly 6 to 12 cycles. MiXCR, run by TCRdb on the 5' RACE reads, gives a single entry per CDR3 protein. The data show some 1.6 million distinct CDR3 sequences, about 31% seen once. Sample: blood. Source of these receptors: a woman between 25 and 40 years old in good health.

The rearrangement links TRBV29-1 to TRBJ1-4; D unclear. V shed 3 bases and J shed 0 bases, with 5 bases lying between them. Germline V CDR1 and CDR2: SQVTM, ANQGSEA. This CDR3 is built from 13 residues. The CDR3 nucleotides read TGCAGCGTTGAGAGTGCAACTAATGAAAAACTGTTTTTT. The encoded protein is CSVESATNEKLFF.

This clonotype has a handful of counts. This chain joins TRBV15 and TRBJ2-5; D is perhaps TRBD1 or TRBD2 (5 bases each). TRBJ2-7 matches the DNA end more closely, so the J call is doubtful. This CDR3 is 16 amino acids long. Looked up from germline, CDR1 is LNHNV and CDR2 is YYDKDF (reference sequence). The CDR3, as DNA: TGTGCCACCAGCAGAGATGATTCGGGGCCCCTCGACGAGCAGTACTTC. Amino acid sequence: CATSRDDSGPLDEQYF.

This clonotype showed up just a few times. The chain combines TRBV5-1 with TRBJ2-5, with 10 bases aligning to TRBD1. V shed 3 bases, J shed 4 bases, and the junction held 9 bases outside the gene matches. Germline V lookup: CDR1 SGHRS, CDR2 YFSETQ. The CDR3 contains 16 residues. The CDR3 DNA reads TGCGCCAGCAGCTGGGGAAACCGGGACAGGGGAGAGACCCAGTACTTC. It translates to CASSWGNRDRGETQYF.

The chain employs TRBV29-1 and TRBJ1-2, with D possibly matching TRBD1 (5 bases). Germline V gene data show CDR1 as SQVTM and CDR2 as ANQGSEA. The CDR3 loop spans 15 amino acids. With 5 bases removed from V and 2 bases from J, the gap between germline ends came to 18 bases. The CDR3 region has the DNA TGCAGCGTTCTAGACGACAGTCTCCAGAACTATGGCTACACCTTC. Amino acid sequence: CSVLDDSLQNYGYTF.